One sample yielded the 7 T cell receptor beta chains listed below, sequenced in a study of CD8+ T cells in alopecia areata. RNA extraction was followed by reverse transcription into cDNA, which acted as the sequencing template. Assay: immunoSEQ multiplex PCR; the TCRdb copy retains only in-frame clones and omits some. The sample holds fewer than 70,000 clones, about 40% seen once. The sequenced sample consisted of NKG2D-low CD8+ T cells sorted from blood. Source of these receptors: a human donor with alopecia areata.

This clone was detected only once. The chain employs TRBV7-2 and TRBJ2-7; D is tentatively TRBD1 or TRBD2 (5 bases each). From germline, CDR1 is SGHTA and CDR2 FQGNSA. V gave up 5 bases and J gave up 0 bases, with 20 bases separating them. The CDR3 has 17 residues. The CDR3 region is CASSRRATGPFSYEQYF. The CDR3 coding sequence is TGTGCCAGCAGCCGAAGAGCGACGGGGCCCTTCTCCTACGAGCAGTACTTC.

The chain has TRBV27 and TRBJ2-2; 8 bases are shared with TRBD1. CDR1 MNHEY and CDR2 SMNVEV come from the germline V gene (reference sequence). The CDR3 is 13 amino acids. Germline trimming cut 6 bases from V and 6 bases from J; bases unmatched to any gene: 3. Written as DNA, the CDR3 is TGTGCCAGCAGCTGGACAGGGTCCGGGGAGCTGTTTTTT. Protein: CASSWTGSGELFF.

In this sample, this clone turned up a few times. The V and J genes are TRBV23-1 and TRBJ2-1; TRBD2 is a possible D gene (6 bases). TRBV23-1 falls under the ORF class, with uncertain function. CDR3 size: 13 residues. V was clipped by 3 bases and J by 5 bases, with 8 bases between them. DNA of the CDR3: TGCGCCAGCAGTCATATAGCGGACAATGAGCAGTTCTTC. Its translation: CASSHIADNEQFF.

The chain couples TRBV7-2 to TRBJ2-7; D is uncertain. This CDR3 is built from 14 residues. Deletions cut 0 bases from V and 2 bases from J, with 8 bases between. The germline CDR1 and CDR2 sequences are SGHTA and FQGNSA. CDR3 sequence (DNA): TGTGCCAGCAGCTTAGCCCTCCAGACCTACGAGCAGTACTTC. It specifies CASSLALQTYEQYF.

CDR3 loop: CASSQDASRGELFF. DNA of the CDR3: TGCGCCAGCAGCCAAGATGCATCCCGGGGGGAGCTGTTTTTT. The chain couples TRBV4-1 to TRBJ2-2; no clear D gene. This CDR3 is built from 14 residues. V dropped 0 bases and J dropped 8 bases, with 10 bases sitting between them. The germline V gene has CDR1 MGHRA and CDR2 YSYEKL.

The chain employs TRBV28 and TRBJ2-7, with D perhaps being TRBD1 or TRBD2 (5 bases each). Germline CDR1 MDHEN, CDR2 SYDVKM. Trimming removed 6 bases from V and 0 bases from J, with 12 bases in between. CDR3 size: 14 residues. CDR3 nucleotides: TGTGCCAGCAGCCGACCAGGGAGCTCCTACGAGCAGTACTTC. Amino acid sequence: CASSRPGSSYEQYF.

This clone has only a few counts. The chain has TRBV7-8 and TRBJ1-2, with 8 bases fitting TRBD1. The CDR3 spans 14 residues. In germline, CDR1 is SGHVS, CDR2 FQNEAQ. The trim removed 5 bases at V and 3 bases at J, leaving 5 bases unmatched. Here the CDR3 DNA reads TGTGCCAGCAGCACCCGGACAGGGTACTATGGCTACACCTTC. Encoded protein: CASSTRTGYYGYTF. Drawing the rest from reference TRBV7-8 and TRBJ1-2, the complete variable domain is GAGVSQSPRYKVAKRGQDVALRCDPISGHVSLFWYQQALGQGPEFLTYFQNEAQLDKSGLPSDRFFAERPEGSVSTLKIQRTQQEDSAVYLCASSTRTGYYGYTFGSGTRLTVV.